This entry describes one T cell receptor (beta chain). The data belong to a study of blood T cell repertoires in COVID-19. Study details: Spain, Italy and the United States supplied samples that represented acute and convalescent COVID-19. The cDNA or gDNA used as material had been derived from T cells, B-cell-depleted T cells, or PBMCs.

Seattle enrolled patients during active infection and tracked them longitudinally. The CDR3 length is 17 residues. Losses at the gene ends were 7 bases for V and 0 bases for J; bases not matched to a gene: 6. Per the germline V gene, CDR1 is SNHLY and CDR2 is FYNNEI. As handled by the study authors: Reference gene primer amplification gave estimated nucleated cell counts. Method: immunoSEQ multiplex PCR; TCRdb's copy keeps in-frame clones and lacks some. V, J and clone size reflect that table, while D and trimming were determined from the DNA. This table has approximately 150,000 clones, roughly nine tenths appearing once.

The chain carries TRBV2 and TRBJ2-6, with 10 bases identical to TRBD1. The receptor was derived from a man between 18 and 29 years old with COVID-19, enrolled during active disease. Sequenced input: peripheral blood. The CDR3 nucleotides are TGTGCCAGCATCTTCGGGACAGGGGCCTCTGGGGCCAACGTCCTGACTTTC. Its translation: CASIFGTGASGANVLTF.